Shown below are 7 T cell receptor beta chains from a single sample sequenced in a study of blood T cell repertoires in COVID-19. The assay was immunoSEQ multiplex PCR, and TCRdb's table has in-frame clones only and misses some. The sample yields approximately 220,000 clones, roughly 90% seen once. Sequenced sample: PBMCs or T cells enriched from blood (not recorded which). The receptors stem from a woman aged 40 to 49 with acute COVID-19.

This rearrangement joins TRBV7-9 to TRBJ2-1; perhaps TRBD2 as D (5 bases). This CDR3 has 14 residues. Trimming removed 2 bases at V and 9 bases at J, with 14 bases between. The germline V gene has CDR1 SEHNR and CDR2 FQNEAQ (reference sequence). CDR3 in amino acids: CASSLNSAEGEQFF. The CDR3 nucleotides are TGTGCCAGCAGCTTAAATAGCGCCGAGGGTGAGCAGTTCTTC.

The V call is TRBV2, the J call TRBJ1-1, with TRBD1 identical over 8 bases. Germline V gene sequence: CDR1 SNHLY, CDR2 FYNNEI. The V and J ends lost 6 bases and 2 bases, in that order; junction bases with no gene match: 5. The CDR3 is 14 amino acids. Written as DNA, the CDR3 is TGTGCCAGCAGGGGACAGGCCCAAAACACTGAAGCTTTCTTT. This codes for CASRGQAQNTEAFF.

The rearrangement joins TRBV27 to TRBJ1-2, with TRBD1 identical over 11 bases. CDR3 length: 17 residues. Per germline, CDR1 MNHEY and CDR2 SMNVEV (reference sequence). The V and J ends lost 1 base and 4 bases, in that order; junction bases with no gene match: 8. The DNA for the CDR3 is TGTGCCAGCAGTTTATGGCCCTCGGGACAGGGGGGCTATGGCTACACCTTC. The encoded protein is CASSLWPSGQGGYGYTF.

The chain is built from TRBV27 and TRBJ1-2; maybe TRBD1 (5 bases). Trimming stripped 0 bases from V and 0 bases from J, with 14 bases between. This CDR3 contains 17 residues. CDR1 and CDR2 (germline): MNHEY, SMNVEV (reference sequence). The CDR3 loop is CASSLSSGAGANYGYTF. CDR3 DNA: TGTGCCAGCAGTTTATCGAGTGGGGCAGGAGCTAACTATGGCTACACCTTC.

This clone was seen a handful of times. V is TRBV19 and J is TRBJ1-5; 7 bases line up with TRBD1. This CDR3 is 17 amino acids long. The junction had 13 bases not matched to a gene; V was cut back by 3 bases and J by 5 bases. Looked up from germline, CDR1 is LNHDA and CDR2 is SQIVND (reference sequence). The CDR3 is CASSMTGETGTHQPQHF. The DNA for the CDR3 is TGTGCCAGTAGTATGACGGGTGAGACAGGGACCCATCAGCCCCAGCATTTT.

The chain employs TRBV20-1 and TRBJ1-2; D is unclear. V lost 6 bases and J lost 8, with 13 bases in between. From germline, CDR1 is DFQATT and CDR2 SNEGSKA (reference sequence). The CDR3 is made up of 11 amino acids. The CDR3 bases are TGCAGTGCCTATTGGGAGCGCGGCTACACCTTC. It is translated as CSAYWERGYTF.

The chain couples TRBV19 to TRBJ2-7; possibly TRBD1 for D (6 bases). Deletions cut 6 bases from V and 1 base from J, with 13 bases between. CDR3 length: 14 residues. The germline CDR1 and CDR2 sequences are LNHDA and SQIVND (reference sequence). The CDR3 sequence is CASSEPGQSYEQYF. The CDR3 DNA is TGTGCCAGTAGCGAACCGGGACAATCCTACGAGCAGTACTTC.